The 16 T cell receptor beta chains given below trace back to one sample, sequenced in a study of blood T cell repertoires in COVID-19. Libraries were prepared by immunoSEQ multiplex PCR; TCRdb keeps only in-frame clonotypes and omits some of them. The sample holds around 150,000 clones; roughly 84% are singletons and the top ten take 2.2%. The sample was peripheral blood. These receptor sequences come from a man between 65 and 79 years old with acute or convalescent COVID-19.

This chain links TRBV3-1 (or the pseudogene TRBV3-2) with TRBJ1-1; D is possibly TRBD1 (5 bases). With 1 base removed from V and 8 bases from J, the gap between germline ends came to 11 bases. In germline, CDR1 is LGHDT, CDR2 YNNKEL (reference sequence). The CDR3 sequence is 13 residues long. For the CDR3, the DNA is TGTGCCAGCAGCCAAGGAATCCAGGGAGAAGCTTTCTTT. This codes for CASSQGIQGEAFF.

This rearrangement joins TRBV5-1 to TRBJ2-3, with D tentatively TRBD2 (6 bases). V lost 2 bases to trimming and J lost 2 bases, with 9 bases between them. This CDR3 spans 14 amino acids. Germline lookup yields CDR1 SGHRS and CDR2 YFSETQ. The CDR3 protein is CASSFGTYTDTQYF. CDR3 nucleotides: TGCGCCAGCAGCTTTGGGACTTACACAGATACGCAGTATTTT.

V usage is TRBV29-1 and J usage is TRBJ2-7; TRBD2 matches 7 bases. In germline, CDR1 is SQVTM, CDR2 ANQGSEA. V lost 1 base, J lost 3 bases, and 3 bases stayed unmatched. This CDR3 region has 13 residues. The CDR3 nucleotides read TGCAGCGTTGAAGTGGGGGGGAGCTACGAGCAGTACTTC. It specifies CSVEVGGSYEQYF.

V and J are TRBV7-9 and TRBJ1-6; TRBD1 matches 7 bases. With V trimmed by 4 bases and J by 7 bases, 4 bases remained unmatched. The CDR3 sequence is 14 residues long. The germline CDR1 and CDR2 sequences are SEHNR and FQNEAQ (reference sequence). CDR3 coding DNA: TGTGCCAGCAGCTGGCGGGACAGAAATTCACCCCTCCACTTT. Translation gives CASSWRDRNSPLHF.

In the case of this clone: Relative to the germline gene, one junction end is altered; a read error may explain this. The rearrangement links TRBV7-7 to TRBJ1-1, with a weak D call TRBD1 (5 bases). This CDR3 contains 15 residues. Germline V gene sequence: CDR1 SSHAT, CDR2 FNYEAQ (reference sequence). The CDR3 sequence is CASSLDKSDSTEAFF. The CDR3 nucleotides read TGTGCTAGCAGCTTGGACAAATCTGATTCCACTGAAGCTTTCTTT.

This chain uses TRBV19 with TRBJ1-5; maybe TRBD1 (6 bases). Trimming removed 6 bases from V and 3 bases from J, with 18 bases in between. CDR3 size: 16 residues. The germline gives CDR1 LNHDA, CDR2 SQIVND (reference sequence). The chain's CDR3 is CASSSSLTGYNQPQHF. For the CDR3, the DNA is TGTGCCAGTAGCTCAAGCTTGACAGGATACAATCAGCCCCAGCATTTT.

V usage is TRBV28 and J usage is TRBJ2-5, with a weak D call TRBD1 (5 bases). There are 17 residues in the CDR3. V gave up 3 bases and J gave up 0 bases, with 17 bases separating them. Germline V lookup: CDR1 MDHEN, CDR2 SYDVKM. CDR3 DNA: TGTGCCAGCAGTTTTGAAAGGGGTCTAGGGTACCAAGAGACCCAGTACTTC. Protein: CASSFERGLGYQETQYF.

V is TRBV25-1 and J is TRBJ2-7, with D maybe TRBD2 (5 bases). Germline V CDR1 and CDR2: MGHDK, SYGVNS. V was trimmed by 1 base and J by 0 bases, leaving 10 bases between them. The CDR3 extends over 15 amino acids. CDR3 coding DNA: TGTGCCAGCAGTGAATTCGGGAAAAGCTCCTACGAGCAGTACTTC. Encoded protein: CASSEFGKSSYEQYF.

This rearrangement joins TRBV11-2 to TRBJ2-1; 15 bases match TRBD2. The CDR3 consists of 16 residues. Germline V gene data show CDR1 as SGHAT and CDR2 as FQNNGV. After removal of 3 bases from V and 9 bases from J, the junction contained 6 bases not matched to a gene. CDR3: CASSFLGTSGGIEQFF. For the CDR3, the DNA is TGTGCCAGCAGCTTCCTCGGGACTAGCGGGGGGATTGAGCAGTTCTTC.

This chain uses TRBV5-1 with TRBJ1-5; tentative D call: TRBD1 (6 bases). V was pared by 0 bases and J by 6 bases, with 10 bases between. This CDR3 is built from 14 residues. Germline-derived CDR1 and CDR2 are SGHRS and YFSETQ. Here the CDR3 reads CASSLVGGAQPQHF. Written as DNA, the CDR3 is TGCGCCAGCAGCTTGGTGGGGGGGGCTCAGCCCCAGCATTTT.

This sequence joins TRBV5-5 and TRBJ2-3; 8 bases match TRBD2. This CDR3 is built from 17 residues. CDR1 is SGHKS and CDR2 is YYEKEE in the germline V gene (reference sequence). The ends lost 4 bases at V and 1 base at J; junction bases unmatched: 11. The CDR3 DNA sequence: TGTGCCAGCAGCCGGGGGGTCCTTAGCGGGGGCACAGATACGCAGTATTTT. Translation gives CASSRGVLSGGTDTQYF.

This clone was counted a single time. The chain links TRBV6-5 to TRBJ1-5; D not certain. The CDR3 has 14 residues. The V end was cut by 4 bases, the J end by 7 bases, with 14 bases between. CDR1 MNHEY and CDR2 SVGAGI come from the germline V gene. CDR3 bases: TGTGCCAGCAGTTCCACCCCGGGTCTGCAGCCCCAGCATTTT. It specifies CASSSTPGLQPQHF.

On this clone itself: Additional DNA sequences in this sample encode the identical CDR3. V and J are TRBV6-5 and TRBJ1-1, with D tentatively TRBD1 (5 bases). CDR1 MNHEY and CDR2 SVGAGI come from the germline V gene. The length of the CDR3 is 11 residues. V gave up 6 bases and J gave up 4 bases, with 6 bases separating them. The CDR3 sequence is CASRGGTEAFF. CDR3 coding DNA: TGTGCCAGCAGGGGGGGCACTGAAGCTTTCTTT.

This clone was seen only a few times. J is TRBJ2-3 and V is TRBV9; TRBD1 is a possible D gene (5 bases). Germline V lookup: CDR1 SGDLS, CDR2 YYNGEE. There are 15 residues in the CDR3. Trimming left V 0 bases short and J 6 bases short, with 14 bases between. The chain's CDR3 is CASSVGAQGRDTQYF. The CDR3 nucleotides are TGTGCCAGCAGCGTAGGAGCTCAGGGTAGGGATACGCAGTATTTT.

This chain connects TRBV2 to TRBJ2-7, with a weak D call TRBD1 (7 bases). Germline loops: CDR1 SNHLY, CDR2 FYNNEI. The CDR3 runs 16 residues. Trimming pared 3 bases from V and 3 bases from J, leaving 18 bases between. CDR3 residues: CASSEGPGRGDYEQYF. CDR3 coding DNA: TGTGCCAGCAGTGAGGGACCGGGCAGGGGGGACTACGAGCAGTACTTC.

The rearrangement joins TRBV9 to TRBJ1-2, with 8 bases identical to TRBD1. Germline V lookup: CDR1 SGDLS, CDR2 YYNGEE. This CDR3 has 15 residues. With 3 bases clipped from V and 0 bases from J, the junction kept 4 bases outside the gene matches. CDR3 DNA sequence: TGTGCCAGCAGCGCCTTGGACAGGGCTAACTATGGCTACACCTTC. Encoded protein: CASSALDRANYGYTF.